This is a list of T cell receptor beta chains from one sample in a study of CD8 T cells in Susac syndrome. TCRdb reprocessed the immunoSEQ multiplex PCR reads via MiXCR and lists one record per CDR3 protein. The sample consists of about 130,000 distinct CDR3 sequences, about 95% of them appearing once. Sequenced material: CD8+ T cells from PBMCs. These receptors all stem from a human donor with Susac syndrome. The CDR3 runs from the conserved cysteine through the conserved F or W. A D gene is named only where the DNA matches it firmly. Part of the rows lack a size; the others show once, few, many or a class for expanded clones.

CDR3 protein	CDR3 DNA	D gene	V gene	J gene	clone size
CSVEGGYGYTF	TGCAGCGTTGAAGGGGGGTATGGCTACACCTTC	-	TRBV29-1	TRBJ1-2	once
CASSEARAWAEETQYF	TGTGCCAGCAGTGAAGCGAGGGCCTGGGCAGAAGAGACCCAGTACTTC	-	TRBV6-1	TRBJ2-5	-
CASRTGFYGYTF	TGTGCCAGCAGGACAGGTTTCTATGGCTACACCTTC	-	TRBV12-3/TRBV12-4	TRBJ1-2	-
CASSQESAGGPTDTQYF	TGCGCCAGCAGCCAAGAGAGCGCGGGAGGGCCGACAGATACGCAGTATTTT	TRBD2	TRBV4-1	TRBJ2-3	-
CASSQTQVQETQYF	TGTGCCAGCAGCCAAACACAGGTGCAAGAGACCCAGTACTTC	-	TRBV27	TRBJ2-5	-
CASSLGRGQETQYF	TGTGCCAGCAGCTTGGGTCGGGGGCAAGAGACCCAGTACTTC	-	TRBV11-2	TRBJ2-5	-
CASSQESWGETQYF	TGTGCCAGCAGCCAAGAGAGTTGGGGAGAGACCCAGTACTTC	-	TRBV3-1	TRBJ2-5	-
CASSLRDRGYGYTF	TGTGCCAGCAGCCTCCGGGACAGGGGATACGGCTACACCTTC	TRBD1	TRBV7-6	TRBJ1-2	-
CASSGDNTEAFF	TGTGCCAGCAGCGGGGACAACACTGAAGCTTTCTTT	-	TRBV5-4	TRBJ1-1	once
CASSPTAIEAFF	TGTGCCAGCAGCCCGACGGCGATCGAAGCTTTCTTT	-	TRBV7-9	TRBJ1-1	-
CASSLSVGEAQYF	TGCGCCAGCAGCCTTTCGGTAGGGGAGGCGCAGTACTTC	-	TRBV4-1	TRBJ2-7	-
CASSLSDRAKGPTDTQYF	TGTGCCAGCAGTTTATCCGATCGGGCAAAAGGGCCTACAGATACGCAGTATTTT	-	TRBV28	TRBJ2-3	-
CATSRHGVTSDSTDTQYF	TGTGCCACCAGCAGACATGGAGTGACTAGCGATTCCACAGATACGCAGTATTTT	TRBD2	TRBV15	TRBJ2-3	-
CASSSGGTNEKLFF	TGTGCCAGCAGTTCGGGGGGCACTAATGAAAAACTGTTTTTT	-	TRBV12-3/TRBV12-4	TRBJ1-4	-
CSATGQDLYTEAFF	TGCAGTGCTACAGGACAGGACCTATACACTGAAGCTTTCTTT	TRBD1	TRBV20-1	TRBJ1-1	-
CASSTGAVSYGYTF	TGTGCCAGCAGTACAGGGGCCGTATCCTATGGCTACACCTTC	TRBD1	TRBV6-2/TRBV6-3	TRBJ1-2	-
CASSSGTGFGYTF	TGTGCCAGCAGCTCCGGGACAGGGTTTGGCTACACCTTC	TRBD1	TRBV12-3/TRBV12-4	TRBJ1-2	-
CASSLAGGFYEQYF	TGTGCCAGCAGTCTAGCGGGAGGGTTCTACGAGCAGTACTTC	TRBD2	TRBV28	TRBJ2-7	once
CSARDLQSGRNTGELFF	TGCAGTGCTAGAGATTTACAGAGCGGAAGGAACACCGGGGAGCTGTTTTTT	-	TRBV20-1	TRBJ2-2	-
CASSYGNYEQYF	TGTGCCAGCAGTTACGGTAACTACGAGCAGTACTTC	-	TRBV12-3/TRBV12-4	TRBJ2-7	-
CASIAPPAREQYF	TGTGCCAGCATCGCCCCCCCCGCGAGAGAGCAGTACTTC	-	TRBV2	TRBJ2-7	-
CASSYSGDYEQYF	TGTGCCAGCAGTTACTCAGGGGACTACGAGCAGTACTTC	-	TRBV6-6	TRBJ2-7	-
CASSPPASGSGDEQFF	TGTGCCAGCTCACCACCGGCTAGCGGGTCGGGCGATGAGCAGTTCTTC	TRBD2	TRBV18	TRBJ2-1	-
CSARRASQYEQYF	TGCAGTGCTAGAAGGGCTAGTCAGTACGAGCAGTACTTC	-	TRBV20-1	TRBJ2-7	-
CASSLDVTGVGGTDTQYF	TGTGCCAGCAGTTTAGACGTGACAGGGGTAGGGGGCACAGATACGCAGTATTTT	TRBD1	TRBV12-3/TRBV12-4	TRBJ2-3	-
CASSQETDTQYF	TGCGCCAGCAGCCAAGAAACTGATACGCAGTATTTT	-	TRBV4-1	TRBJ2-3	-
CASSLVAGSRQPQHF	TGTGCCAGCAGTTTGGTGGCAGGGTCTCGGCAGCCCCAGCATTTT	-	TRBV27	TRBJ1-5	-
CASSYSLGTYEQYF	TGTGCCAGCAGTTACTCGCTAGGAACCTACGAGCAGTACTTC	-	TRBV6-5	TRBJ2-7	-
CAISPLGRGAGMGEQFF	TGTGCCATCAGTCCGCTGGGGCGAGGCGCGGGTATGGGTGAGCAGTTCTTC	-	TRBV10-3	TRBJ2-1	-
CASSELAGNYGYTF	TGTGCCAGCAGTGAATTAGCGGGTAACTATGGCTACACCTTC	-	TRBV6-1	TRBJ1-2	-
CASSSGTQQGQETQYF	TGTGCCAGCAGTTCGGGCACTCAACAGGGACAAGAGACCCAGTACTTC	-	TRBV28	TRBJ2-5	-
CASSVVVGGDDYGYTF	TGTGCCAGCAGCGTTGTTGTTGGGGGGGATGACTATGGCTACACCTTC	-	TRBV9	TRBJ1-2	-
CSVQTGTHPYEQYF	TGCAGCGTCCAAACAGGTACCCATCCCTACGAGCAGTACTTC	-	TRBV29-1	TRBJ2-7	-
CASKIAETYNEQFF	TGTGCCAGCAAGATAGCGGAAACCTACAATGAGCAGTTCTTC	-	TRBV28	TRBJ2-1	-
CASSQDDVGTEAFF	TGTGCCAGCAGCCAAGATGACGTGGGCACTGAAGCTTTCTTT	-	TRBV3-1	TRBJ1-1	-
CATRGSNTGELFF	TGTGCCACTCGGGGGTCGAACACCGGGGAGCTGTTTTTT	-	TRBV24-1	TRBJ2-2	-
CASSLAAGGAGTEAFF	TGCGCCAGCAGCTTGGCCGCAGGGGGCGCCGGCACTGAAGCTTTCTTT	TRBD1	TRBV5-1	TRBJ1-1	-
CASSGGSGYNEQFF	TGTGCCAGCAGCGGCGGGAGTGGCTACAATGAGCAGTTCTTC	TRBD2	TRBV7-9	TRBJ2-1	once
CASGGQGVATNEKLFF	TGTGCCAGCGGGGGACAGGGGGTAGCAACTAATGAAAAACTGTTTTTT	TRBD1	TRBV27	TRBJ1-4	-
CATSRDLPADYNEQFF	TGTGCCACCAGCAGAGATCTTCCAGCGGACTACAATGAGCAGTTCTTC	-	TRBV15	TRBJ2-1	-
CSAPSGRGETQYF	TGCAGTGCACCTAGCGGGAGGGGAGAGACCCAGTACTTC	TRBD2	TRBV20-1	TRBJ2-5	-
CSVRGDRAPIGYTF	TGCAGCGTCCGAGGTGACAGGGCCCCTATAGGCTACACCTTC	TRBD1	TRBV29-1	TRBJ1-2	once
CASSLVGAYQPQHF	TGCGCCAGCAGCCTGGTGGGGGCCTATCAGCCCCAGCATTTT	-	TRBV4-1	TRBJ1-5	-
CASSEQGHSTDTQYF	TGTGCCAGCAGTGAACAGGGACACTCCACAGATACGCAGTATTTT	-	TRBV6-1	TRBJ2-3	-
CASSPKRGGGYTF	TGTGCCAGCAGTCCGAAGCGGGGGGGTGGCTACACCTTC	-	TRBV9	TRBJ1-2	-
CASSTGRGANYGYTF	TGTGCCAGTAGTACTGGACGGGGAGCTAACTATGGCTACACCTTC	-	TRBV19	TRBJ1-2	-
CASSVDDSEAFF	TGTGCCAGCAGCGTAGACGACAGTGAAGCTTTCTTT	-	TRBV9	TRBJ1-1	-
CASSFGQFGQETQYF	TGTGCCAGCAGTTTCGGACAGTTTGGCCAAGAGACCCAGTACTTC	-	TRBV7-9	TRBJ2-5	-